The 32 T cell receptor beta chains below all came from one sample that was sequenced in a study of vaccination and CD4 T cells after COVID-19. These TCRs' antigens remain unknown. An Oncomine TCR Beta short-read assay was used to sequence the DNA from cultured CD4+ T cells. TCRdb fed the PCR reads into MiXCR, producing one record per CDR3 protein. The table lists about 20,000 distinct CDR3 sequences, approximately 61% of them singletons. Regarding treatment: approximately 11-day PBMC culture with coronavirus spike peptide pools or control peptides (ViraFEST assay). The specimen was CD4+ T cells from blood, cultured in vitro. The receptors stem from a human donor who had recovered from COVID-19.

The genes are TRBV2 and TRBJ1-1; D not resolved. This CDR3 is built from 15 residues. CDR1 and CDR2 from the germline V gene are SNHLY and FYNNEI. Between the trimmed V and J ends, which lost 3 bases and 4 bases, there was a span of 15 bases. CDR3 loop: CASSEATPGGTEAFF. The CDR3 DNA follows: TGTGCCAGCAGTGAGGCCACCCCAGGAGGCACTGAAGCTTTCTTT.

The rearrangement links TRBV12-3 or TRBV12-4 to TRBJ1-5; 9 bases are a match to TRBD1. The V and J ends lost 5 bases and 4 bases, in that order; junction bases with no gene match: 6. The CDR3 has 15 residues. In DNA, the CDR3 is TGTGCCAGCAGTGTCACCGGGACAGGGAATCAGCCCCAGCATTTT. It translates to CASSVTGTGNQPQHF.

The rearrangement joins TRBV15 to TRBJ2-7; 7 bases fit TRBD1. Germline V lookup: CDR1 LNHNV, CDR2 YYDKDF (reference sequence). The CDR3 has 14 amino acids. With 8 bases clipped from V and 1 base from J, the junction kept 8 bases outside the gene matches. The CDR3 DNA follows: TGTGCCACCCGATTGGCAGGGGGATCCTACGAGCAGTACTTC. Translating gives CATRLAGGSYEQYF.

The chain couples TRBV12-3 or TRBV12-4 to TRBJ1-2, with a possible D match to TRBD1 (5 bases). V dropped 6 bases and J dropped 9 bases, with 14 bases sitting between them. The CDR3 loop spans 12 amino acids. Written as DNA, the CDR3 is TGTGCCAGCAGCCTTGGACAAATAAGCTACACCTTC. Translation: CASSLGQISYTF.

This chain links TRBV7-2 with TRBJ2-7, with 7 positions matching TRBD1. The CDR3 contains 15 residues. V trimming: 5 bases; J trimming: 0 bases; junction bases outside the gene matches: 7. Germline lookup yields CDR1 SGHTA and CDR2 FQGNSA. Here the CDR3 reads CASSATRDSSYEQYF. DNA for the CDR3: TGTGCCAGCAGCGCGACCCGGGACAGCTCCTACGAGCAGTACTTC.

This clonotype was detected once. The V gene is TRBV20-1, the J gene TRBJ2-7; the D gene could be TRBD1 or TRBD2 (6 bases each). Germline-derived CDR1 and CDR2 are DFQATT and SNEGSKA (reference sequence). Trimming pared 3 bases from V and 2 bases from J, leaving 11 bases between. This CDR3 has 13 amino acids. The CDR3 DNA reads TGCAGTGCTAGCGCAGGGGAGGCCTACGAGCAGTACTTC. This translates into CSASAGEAYEQYF.

This clonotype appeared a few times. The chain links TRBV20-1 to TRBJ1-2; the D gene is possibly TRBD1 (5 bases). V lost 2 bases and J lost 3, with 16 bases in between. Germline assignment: CDR1 DFQATT and CDR2 SNEGSKA (reference sequence). This CDR3 spans 15 amino acids. The CDR3 region is CSARIQKGHDYGYTF. The DNA for the CDR3 is TGCAGTGCTAGAATCCAAAAGGGGCACGACTATGGCTACACCTTC.

This sequence joins TRBV11-2 and TRBJ1-2; 10 nucleotides line up with TRBD1. Germline V gene sequence: CDR1 SGHAT, CDR2 FQNNGV. The length of the CDR3 is 15 residues. Trimming took 3 bases from V and 7 from J; bases not matched to a gene: 8. The CDR3: CASSFTGQGNSGYTF. The DNA of the CDR3 is TGTGCCAGCAGCTTTACGGGACAGGGGAATTCTGGCTACACCTTC.

This clonotype was seen more than once but under ten times. The J gene is TRBJ1-2, the V gene TRBV6-1; a weak D match, TRBD1 (5 bases). Per germline, CDR1 MNHNS and CDR2 SASEGT. The CDR3 length is 13 residues. V dropped 6 bases and J dropped 8 bases, with 16 bases sitting between them. The CDR3 region is CASSRTGVRGYTF. The CDR3 DNA is TGTGCCAGCAGCCGCACAGGAGTACGGGGCTACACCTTC.

This clonotype occurred a few times. The chain uses TRBV19 and TRBJ1-5, with no clear D. The ends were cut back, 5 bases at V and 2 bases at J, with 13 bases in the middle. Per germline, CDR1 LNHDA and CDR2 SQIVND (reference sequence). The CDR3 totals 15 residues. CDR3 DNA sequence: TGTGCCAGTAGTCACGTCTCGATCGGCAATCAGCCCCAGCATTTT. Protein product: CASSHVSIGNQPQHF.

The chain links TRBV28 to TRBJ2-7, with a weak D call TRBD2 (6 bases). This CDR3 spans 13 amino acids. The V end lost 11 bases, the J end lost 2 bases, and 16 bases lay between the germline ends. Germline CDR1 is MDHEN and CDR2 is SYDVKM. CDR3 sequence reads: CASPAGQPYEQYF. The CDR3, as DNA: TGTGCCTCTCCGGCGGGGCAGCCCTACGAGCAGTACTTC.

The chain joins TRBV11-3 to TRBJ1-1; no clear D gene. Per germline, CDR1 SGHNT and CDR2 YENEEA. V was shortened by 1 base and J by 6 bases, with 12 bases between the two germline ends. This CDR3 has 14 amino acids. The CDR3 DNA sequence: TGTGCCAGCAGCTTAGTCTCCGAGGCCTCTGAAGCTTTCTTT. Translating it yields CASSLVSEASEAFF.

This chain links TRBV15 with TRBJ2-3; D is unclear. The CDR3 runs to 12 residues. Trimming cost V 5 bases and J 2 bases, with 5 bases left between them. Germline V gene data show CDR1 as LNHNV and CDR2 as YYDKDF (reference sequence). The CDR3 is CATSGSTDTQYF. CDR3 nucleotide sequence: TGTGCCACCAGCGGATCCACAGATACGCAGTATTTT.

The rearrangement links TRBV19 to TRBJ2-7; D is perhaps TRBD2 (7 bases). V lost 3 bases to trimming and J lost 4 bases, with 13 bases between them. From germline, CDR1 is LNHDA and CDR2 SQIVND (reference sequence). The CDR3 sequence is 14 residues long. CDR3 loop: CASSIGGGPYEQYF. CDR3 DNA: TGTGCCAGTAGTATTGGCGGGGGCCCGTACGAGCAGTACTTC. The complete variable domain, with remaining parts taken from reference TRBV19 and TRBJ2-7, reads DGGITQSPKYLFRKEGQNVTLSCEQNLNHDAMYWYRQDPGQGLRLIYYSQIVNDFQKGDIAEGYSVSREKKESFPLTVTSAQKNPTAFYLCASSIGGGPYEQYFGPGTRLTVT.

The V call is TRBV9, the J call TRBJ1-3, with TRBD1 as a possible D gene (6 bases). V was trimmed by 4 bases and J by 4 bases, leaving 21 bases between them. The CDR3 contains 17 residues. CDR1 and CDR2 from the germline V gene are SGDLS and YYNGEE. The CDR3 protein is CASSPGGAIVGGNTIYF. CDR3 DNA: TGTGCCAGCAGCCCCGGGGGCGCTATAGTGGGGGGAAACACCATATATTTT. Drawing the rest from reference TRBV9 and TRBJ1-3, the complete variable domain is DSGVTQTPKHLITATGQRVTLRCSPRSGDLSVYWYQQSLDQGLQFLIQYYNGEERAKGNILERFSAQQFPDLHSELNLSSLELGDSALYFCASSPGGAIVGGNTIYFGEGSWLTVV.

The chain uses TRBV2 and TRBJ2-2; 9 positions agree with TRBD2. Germline CDR1 is SNHLY and CDR2 is FYNNEI. The CDR3 runs to 15 residues. J gave up 5 bases and V 6 bases, and 7 bases lay outside the gene matches. This CDR3 is CASRAPAGGTGELFF. Written as DNA, the CDR3 is TGTGCCAGCAGGGCCCCGGCGGGGGGGACCGGGGAGCTGTTTTTT. Drawing the rest from reference TRBV2 and TRBJ2-2, the complete variable domain is EPEVTQTPSHQVTQMGQEVILRCVPISNHLYFYWYRQILGQKVEFLVSFYNNEISEKSEIFDDQFSVERPDGSNFTLKIRSTKLEDSAMYFCASRAPAGGTGELFFGEGSRLTVL.

This chain links TRBV20-1 with TRBJ2-3, with 8 bases that match TRBD2. Germline assignment: CDR1 DFQATT and CDR2 SNEGSKA (reference sequence). The CDR3 has 16 residues. V lost 6 bases and J lost 3; bases outside the gene matches: 14. The CDR3 DNA reads as TGCAGTGCGAACCTCCGGAGCGGGGGTACGACAGATACGCAGTATTTT. Amino acids: CSANLRSGGTTDTQYF.

V usage is TRBV20-1 and J usage is TRBJ1-1; TRBD1 matches 8 bases. The ends lost 1 base at V and 5 bases at J; junction bases unmatched: 6. Germline V lookup: CDR1 DFQATT, CDR2 SNEGSKA (reference sequence). This CDR3 comprises 14 residues. The CDR3 reads CSARGTGRVTEAFF. CDR3 bases: TGCAGTGCTAGAGGGACAGGGAGGGTAACTGAAGCTTTCTTT.

The chain has TRBV28 and TRBJ1-5, with a possible D match to TRBD1 (6 bases). Germline V gene lookup returns CDR1 MDHEN and CDR2 SYDVKM. With 6 bases removed from V and 0 bases from J, the gap between germline ends came to 15 bases. This CDR3 region has 16 residues. The CDR3 here is CASSSAGHHSNQPQHF. The CDR3 DNA follows: TGTGCCAGCAGCTCAGCGGGACACCATAGCAATCAGCCCCAGCATTTT.

The chain employs TRBV7-2 and TRBJ2-3; possible D gene TRBD2, 7 bases. V shed 0 bases and J shed 5 bases, with 12 bases lying between them. This CDR3 is 15 amino acids long. Germline loops: CDR1 SGHTA, CDR2 FQGNSA. CDR3 DNA sequence: TGTGCCAGCAGCTTAGCGGGGGGGCAAGGAGATACGCAGTATTTT. It specifies CASSLAGGQGDTQYF.

This clonotype was seen a few times. The chain links TRBV2 to TRBJ1-1; 8 bases are a match to TRBD1. The J segment lost 3 bases and the V segment lost 8 bases, leaving 2 bases of the junction unmatched. The CDR3 runs 12 residues. Germline CDR1 and CDR2: SNHLY and FYNNEI. The CDR3 bases are TGTGCCAGCGGGACAGGTCACACTGAAGCTTTCTTT. It codes for CASGTGHTEAFF. Drawing the rest from reference TRBV2 and TRBJ1-1, the complete variable domain is EPEVTQTPSHQVTQMGQEVILRCVPISNHLYFYWYRQILGQKVEFLVSFYNNEISEKSEIFDDQFSVERPDGSNFTLKIRSTKLEDSAMYFCASGTGHTEAFFGQGTRLTVV.

This chain joins TRBV7-9 and TRBJ1-1, with no clear D. Germline CDR1 and CDR2: SEHNR and FQNEAQ (reference sequence). This CDR3 has 15 amino acids. The ends were cut back, 5 bases at V and 5 bases at J, with 18 bases in the middle. CDR3 DNA sequence: TGTGCCAGCAGCCCCCGTTCTCACCCGGGGACTGAAGCTTTCTTT. Its protein product is CASSPRSHPGTEAFF.

The gene calls are TRBV12-3 or TRBV12-4 and TRBJ1-5; 9 bases are a match to TRBD1. The CDR3 sequence is 15 residues long. V was clipped by 6 bases and J by 6 bases; unmatched bases: 9. The CDR3 is CASSPGGTGRQPQHF. The DNA of the CDR3 is TGTGCCAGCAGCCCAGGGGGGACAGGGCGTCAGCCCCAGCATTTT.

V usage is TRBV10-3 and J usage is TRBJ2-3; no clear D gene. The CDR3 has 15 residues. Trimming pared 10 bases from V and 3 bases from J, leaving 20 bases between. Per germline, CDR1 ENHRY and CDR2 SYGVKD. CDR3 sequence reads: CATWADSHFTDTQYF. The CDR3 DNA reads TGTGCCACCTGGGCTGATTCCCATTTTACAGATACGCAGTATTTT.

CDR3 in DNA: TGTGCCAGCAGTTCCGACAGGTTGGGGAATTCACCCCTCCACTTT. It yields the protein CASSSDRLGNSPLHF. The rearrangement joins TRBV28 to TRBJ1-6; tentative D call: TRBD1 (6 bases). The CDR3 is 15 amino acids. CDR1 and CDR2 (germline): MDHEN, SYDVKM. Trimming took 4 bases from V and 7 from J, leaving 14 bases between them.

The chain uses TRBV5-3 and TRBJ1-6, with D unclear. TRBV5-3 is marked as an open reading frame, function uncertain. The CDR3 length is 16 residues. V was trimmed by 1 base and J by 1 base, leaving 9 bases between them. The CDR3, as DNA: TGTGCCAGAAGCTTGTGGAGGGATTCCTATAATTCACCCCTCCACTTT. This encodes CARSLWRDSYNSPLHF.

The sample holds a few counts of this clonotype. The genes are TRBV6-1 and TRBJ2-7, with 7 bases that match TRBD2. CDR1 MNHNS and CDR2 SASEGT come from the germline V gene. This CDR3 has 15 amino acids. Trimming at V came to 4 bases and at J to 5 bases, leaving 11 bases not matched to a gene. The chain's CDR3 is CASSGSGGRGHEQYF. Written as DNA, the CDR3 is TGTGCCAGCAGTGGTTCTGGCGGGAGAGGACACGAGCAGTACTTC.

The chain couples TRBV2 to TRBJ1-5; D may be TRBD1 (5 bases). V lost 4 bases and J lost 6, with 10 bases in between. The germline V gene encodes CDR1 SNHLY and CDR2 FYNNEI. The CDR3 consists of 13 residues. CDR3 sequence (DNA): TGTGCCAGCAGTGTGGCCGGGGCTCAGCCCCAGCATTTT. Protein sequence: CASSVAGAQPQHF.

The rearrangement links TRBV7-2 to TRBJ1-2; no definite D call. Germline V gene sequence: CDR1 SGHTA, CDR2 FQGNSA. The germline V and J ends were trimmed by 4 bases and 0 bases, with 6 bases remaining between them. The length of the CDR3 is 13 residues. CDR3 nucleotides: TGTGCCAGCAGCTATACAGCTAACTATGGCTACACCTTC. Translating it yields CASSYTANYGYTF.

A few counts support this clonotype. The genes are TRBV19 and TRBJ2-3; TRBD2 matches at 7 bases. The trim removed 9 bases at V and 2 bases at J, leaving 14 bases unmatched. The CDR3 runs 16 residues. CDR1 and CDR2 (germline): LNHDA, SQIVND (reference sequence). CDR3 loop: CASAGSGKYFTDTQYF. The DNA of the CDR3 is TGTGCCAGCGCGGGGAGCGGGAAGTACTTCACAGATACGCAGTATTTT.

This chain connects TRBV11-3 to TRBJ2-2; 7 positions match TRBD1. The CDR3 sequence is 15 residues long. Germline V lookup: CDR1 SGHNT, CDR2 YENEEA. V was clipped by 5 bases and J by 0 bases; unmatched bases: 3. CDR3 coding DNA: TGTGCCAGCAGCCCCGACAGGGCGAACACCGGGGAGCTGTTTTTT. Translation gives CASSPDRANTGELFF.

The CDR3 loop reads CASSSLKGGKYEQYF. The CDR3 nucleotides read TGTGCCAGCAGCTCCCTCAAGGGGGGTAAATACGAGCAGTACTTC. V usage is TRBV11-2 and J usage is TRBJ2-7, with D perhaps assigned TRBD1 or TRBD2 (6 bases each). V dropped 4 bases and J dropped 4 bases, with 17 bases sitting between them. The V gene's germline CDR1 is SGHAT and CDR2 FQNNGV. The CDR3 runs to 15 residues.